This TCR beta chain originates from a study of OX40 agonist ivuxolimab in advanced cancers. Across the study: Those treated in dose escalation had hepatocellular carcinoma, melanoma, renal cell cancer or head and neck cancer. Findings and caveats of the study: Low clonal expansion, among the lowest seen, marked partial responders at 0.1-3.0 mg/kg. The mean number of expanded clones was higher in CD8+ T cells than in CD4+. In the expanded peripheral T cells, antigen specificity was never determined.

In regard to this clone: Its specificity is not known. Other DNA variants within this sample encode the same CDR3.

Here immunoSEQ multiplex PCR was the method, and the copy in TCRdb shows in-frame clones only, minus some. The repertoire consists of around 26,000 clones, with approximately 91% occurring once and the leading ten covering more than 40%. CDR1 and CDR2 (germline): MNHNS, SASEGT. Trimming shortened V by 6 bases and J by 2 bases, and 17 bases separated the two germline ends. The length of the CDR3 is 15 residues. Sequences were derived from CD4+ or CD8+ T cells sorted from blood, sampled in a trial of the OX40 agonist ivuxolimab. The clonotype was recovered from an adult with an advanced solid tumor such as melanoma, head and neck, liver or kidney cancer. The rearrangement joins TRBV6-1 to TRBJ2-7, with a weak D call TRBD2 (6 bases). For the CDR3, the DNA is TGTGCCAGCAGGGTGGGGGGAACCGTGGCCTACGAGCAGTACTTC. It specifies CASRVGGTVAYEQYF.